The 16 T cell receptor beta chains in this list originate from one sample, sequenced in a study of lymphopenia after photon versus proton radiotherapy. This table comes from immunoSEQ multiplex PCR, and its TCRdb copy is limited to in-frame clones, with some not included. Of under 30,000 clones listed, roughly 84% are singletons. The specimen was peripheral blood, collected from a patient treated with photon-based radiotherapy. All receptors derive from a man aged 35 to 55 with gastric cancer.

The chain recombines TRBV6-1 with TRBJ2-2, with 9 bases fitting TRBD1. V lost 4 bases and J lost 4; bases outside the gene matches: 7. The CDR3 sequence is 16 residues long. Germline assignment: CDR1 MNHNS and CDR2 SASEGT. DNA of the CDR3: TGTGCCAGCAGTGGCCGGGACAGGGCGGTCACCGGGGAGCTGTTTTTT. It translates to CASSGRDRAVTGELFF.

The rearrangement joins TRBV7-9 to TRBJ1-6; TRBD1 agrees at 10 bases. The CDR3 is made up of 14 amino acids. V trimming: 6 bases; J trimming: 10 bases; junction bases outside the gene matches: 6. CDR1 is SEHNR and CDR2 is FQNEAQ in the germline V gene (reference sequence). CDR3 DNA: TGTGCCAGCAGTTCCGACAGGGGGCAATCACCCCTCCACTTT. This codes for CASSSDRGQSPLHF.

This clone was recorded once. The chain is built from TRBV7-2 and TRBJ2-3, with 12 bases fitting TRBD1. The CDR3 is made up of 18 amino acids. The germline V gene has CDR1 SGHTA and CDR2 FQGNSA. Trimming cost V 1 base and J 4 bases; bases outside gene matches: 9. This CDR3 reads CASSLEGQGANIPDTQYF. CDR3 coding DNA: TGTGCCAGCAGCTTAGAGGGACAGGGGGCGAATATCCCAGATACGCAGTATTTT.

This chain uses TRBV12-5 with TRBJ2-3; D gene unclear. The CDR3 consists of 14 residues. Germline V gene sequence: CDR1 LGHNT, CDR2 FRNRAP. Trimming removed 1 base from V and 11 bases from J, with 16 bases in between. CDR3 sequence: CASGLDQGGWEQYF. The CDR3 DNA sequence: TGTGCTAGTGGTTTGGACCAAGGTGGGTGGGAGCAGTATTTT.

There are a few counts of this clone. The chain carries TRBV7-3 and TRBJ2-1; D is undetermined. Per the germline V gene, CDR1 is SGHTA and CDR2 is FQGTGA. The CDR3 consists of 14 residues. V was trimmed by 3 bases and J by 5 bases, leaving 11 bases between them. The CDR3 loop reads CASSFGPTHNEQFF. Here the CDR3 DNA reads TGTGCCAGCAGCTTCGGGCCTACTCACAATGAGCAGTTCTTC.

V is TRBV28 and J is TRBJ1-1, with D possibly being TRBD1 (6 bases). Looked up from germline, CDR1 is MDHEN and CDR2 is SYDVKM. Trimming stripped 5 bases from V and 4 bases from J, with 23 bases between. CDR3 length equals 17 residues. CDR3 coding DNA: TGTGCCAGCAGTACCCGGACAGTCAGGGAGGGGGTCACTGAAGCTTTCTTT. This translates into CASSTRTVREGVTEAFF.

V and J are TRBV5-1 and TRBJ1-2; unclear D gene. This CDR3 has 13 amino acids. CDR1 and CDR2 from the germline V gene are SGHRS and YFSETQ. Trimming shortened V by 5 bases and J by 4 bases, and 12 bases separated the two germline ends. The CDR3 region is CASSFDTAYGYTF. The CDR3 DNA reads TGCGCCAGCAGTTTTGACACCGCCTATGGCTACACCTTC.

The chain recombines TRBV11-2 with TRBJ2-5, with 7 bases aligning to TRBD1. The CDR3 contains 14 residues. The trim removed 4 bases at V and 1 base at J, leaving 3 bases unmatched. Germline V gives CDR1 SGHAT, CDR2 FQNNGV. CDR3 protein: CASSYGTVQETQYF. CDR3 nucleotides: TGTGCCAGCAGCTATGGGACAGTCCAAGAGACCCAGTACTTC.

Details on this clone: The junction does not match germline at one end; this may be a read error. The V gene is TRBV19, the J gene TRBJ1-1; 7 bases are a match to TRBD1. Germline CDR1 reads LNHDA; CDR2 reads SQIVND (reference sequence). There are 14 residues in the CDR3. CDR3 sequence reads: CASSIGQAKTEASF. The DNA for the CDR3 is TGTGCCAGTAGTATTGGACAGGCAAAAACTGAAGCTTCCTTT.

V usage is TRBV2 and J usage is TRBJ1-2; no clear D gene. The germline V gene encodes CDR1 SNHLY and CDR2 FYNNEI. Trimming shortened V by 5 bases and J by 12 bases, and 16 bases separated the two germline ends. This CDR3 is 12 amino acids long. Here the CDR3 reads CASSPGGSRDTF. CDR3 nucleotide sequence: TGTGCCAGCAGTCCTGGCGGGTCGAGGGACACCTTC.

CDR3 sequence reads: CASSQAHSNQPQHF. The CDR3 DNA reads TGTGCCAGCAGCCAGGCCCATAGCAATCAGCCCCAGCATTTT. The rearrangement links TRBV7-9 to TRBJ1-5; D remains unclear. CDR1 and CDR2 (germline): SEHNR, FQNEAQ (reference sequence). CDR3 length equals 14 residues. Trimming cost V 5 bases and J 0 bases, with 8 bases left between them.

As DNA, the CDR3 is TGCGCCAGCAGCTTCGGGACGTCAAACTACGAGCAGTACTTC. Translated: CASSFGTSNYEQYF. V gene TRBV5-1 combines with J gene TRBJ2-7, with D perhaps given as TRBD1 or TRBD2 (5 bases each). The CDR3 runs 14 residues. V was cut by 2 bases and J by 3 bases, with 12 bases left in between. Germline CDR1 SGHRS, CDR2 YFSETQ.

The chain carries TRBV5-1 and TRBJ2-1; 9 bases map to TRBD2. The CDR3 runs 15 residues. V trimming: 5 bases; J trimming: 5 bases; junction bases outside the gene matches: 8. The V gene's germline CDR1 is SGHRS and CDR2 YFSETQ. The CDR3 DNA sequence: TGCGCCAGCAGGCGAAGCGGGGGGAACAACAATGAGCAGTTCTTC. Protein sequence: CASRRSGGNNNEQFF. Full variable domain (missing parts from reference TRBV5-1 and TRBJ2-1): KAGVTQTPRYLIKTRGQQVTLSCSPISGHRSVSWYQQTPGQGLQFLFEYFSETQRNKGNFPGRFSGRQFSNSRSEMNVSTLELGDSALYLCASRRSGGNNNEQFFGPGTRLTVL.

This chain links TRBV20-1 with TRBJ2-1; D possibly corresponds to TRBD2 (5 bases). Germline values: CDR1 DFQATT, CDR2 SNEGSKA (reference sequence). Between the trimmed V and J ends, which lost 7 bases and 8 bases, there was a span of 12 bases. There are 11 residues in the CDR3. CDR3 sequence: CSGRAGHEQFF. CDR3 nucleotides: TGCAGTGGAAGGGCGGGCCATGAGCAGTTCTTC.

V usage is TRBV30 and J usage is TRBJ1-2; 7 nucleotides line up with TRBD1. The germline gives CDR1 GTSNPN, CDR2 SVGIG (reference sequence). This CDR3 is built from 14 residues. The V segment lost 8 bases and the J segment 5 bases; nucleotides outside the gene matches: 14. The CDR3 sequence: CAGERDRVGYGYTF. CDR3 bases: TGTGCCGGCGAAAGAGACAGGGTAGGGTATGGCTACACCTTC.

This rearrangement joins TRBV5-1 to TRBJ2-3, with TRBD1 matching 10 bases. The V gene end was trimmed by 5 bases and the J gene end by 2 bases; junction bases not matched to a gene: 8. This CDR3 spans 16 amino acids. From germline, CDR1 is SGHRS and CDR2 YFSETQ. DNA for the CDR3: TGCGCCAGCAGGGCACGGGACAGGGGTTTCACAGATACGCAGTATTTT. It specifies CASRARDRGFTDTQYF.